The present TCR beta chain was sequenced within a study of STAT5B mutations in CD4+ large granular lymphocyte leukemia. The study's findings and limits: Patient cell sources varied; more than five CD4-sorted samples entered the clonality comparison. Without HLA matching, higher CD4+ than CD8+ T-LGLL clonality could reflect small sample size.

This clone was seen a single time. Its antigen is still unknown. Authors' data handling: Clonotypes above 5% were considered putative leukemic clones, totaling 55 to 75. A productive frequency of 2.59 x 10-5 was the lowest detectable. The table came from immunoSEQ multiplex PCR; TCRdb's copy has only in-frame clones and leaves some out. The V and J calls and clone size are taken from that table; D and trimming were inferred from the DNA. The sample includes 9,500 to 10,000 clones, about four fifths seen only once; the top ten take about 75%. CDR1 is LNHDA, CDR2 SQIVND, per germline (reference sequence). V shed 5 bases and J shed 6 bases, with 14 bases lying between them. The CDR3 spans 14 residues.

This receptor was identified in a man aged 55 to 70 with CD4+ T-cell large granular lymphocyte leukemia. V gene TRBV19 combines with J gene TRBJ2-1, with D possibly matching TRBD1 (6 bases). Input material: PBMCs. CDR3 bases: TGTGCCAGTAGTGGGACCCCCAGGGGCAATGAGCAGTTCTTC. It codes for CASSGTPRGNEQFF. Looking up the rest from reference TRBV19 and TRBJ2-1 gives the full variable domain: DGGITQSPKYLFRKEGQNVTLSCEQNLNHDAMYWYRQDPGQGLRLIYYSQIVNDFQKGDIAEGYSVSREKKESFPLTVTSAQKNPTAFYLCASSGTPRGNEQFFGPGTRLTVL.